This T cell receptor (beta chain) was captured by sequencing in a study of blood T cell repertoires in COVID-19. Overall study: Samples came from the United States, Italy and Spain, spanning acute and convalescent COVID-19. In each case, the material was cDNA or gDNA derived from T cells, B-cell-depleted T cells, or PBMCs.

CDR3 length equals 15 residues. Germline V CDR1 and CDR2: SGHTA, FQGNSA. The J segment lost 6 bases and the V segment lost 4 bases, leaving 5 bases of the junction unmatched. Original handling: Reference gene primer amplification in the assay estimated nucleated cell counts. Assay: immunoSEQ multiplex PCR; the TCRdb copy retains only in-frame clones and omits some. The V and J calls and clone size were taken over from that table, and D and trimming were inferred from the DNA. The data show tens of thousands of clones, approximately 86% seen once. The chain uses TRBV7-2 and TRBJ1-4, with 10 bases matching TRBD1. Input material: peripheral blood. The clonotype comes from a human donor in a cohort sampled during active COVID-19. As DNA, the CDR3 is TGTGCCAGCAGCTCATCGGGACAGGGGTATGAAAAACTGTTTTTT. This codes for CASSSSGQGYEKLFF.